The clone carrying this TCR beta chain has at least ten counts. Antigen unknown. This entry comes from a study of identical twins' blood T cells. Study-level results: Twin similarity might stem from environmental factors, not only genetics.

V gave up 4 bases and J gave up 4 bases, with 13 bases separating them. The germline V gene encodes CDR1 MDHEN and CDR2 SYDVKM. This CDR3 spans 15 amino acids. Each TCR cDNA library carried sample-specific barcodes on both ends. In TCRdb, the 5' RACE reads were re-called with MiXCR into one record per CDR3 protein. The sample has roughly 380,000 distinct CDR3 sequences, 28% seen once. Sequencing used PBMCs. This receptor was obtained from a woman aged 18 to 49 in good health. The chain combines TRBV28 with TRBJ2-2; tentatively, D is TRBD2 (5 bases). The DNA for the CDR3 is TGTGCCAGCAGTTCTTCAGGTCTAGCCACCGGGGAGCTGTTTTTT. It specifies CASSSSGLATGELFF.